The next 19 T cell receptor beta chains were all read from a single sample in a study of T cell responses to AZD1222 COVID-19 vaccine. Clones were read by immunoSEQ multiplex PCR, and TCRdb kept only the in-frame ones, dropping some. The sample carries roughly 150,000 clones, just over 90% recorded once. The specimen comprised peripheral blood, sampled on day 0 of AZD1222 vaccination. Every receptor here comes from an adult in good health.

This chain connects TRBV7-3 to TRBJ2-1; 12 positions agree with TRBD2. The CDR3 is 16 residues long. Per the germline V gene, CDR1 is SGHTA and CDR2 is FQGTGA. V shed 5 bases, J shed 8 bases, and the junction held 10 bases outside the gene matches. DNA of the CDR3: TGTGCCAGCAGCCCCGCGCTAGCGGGAGGGCCCCATGAGCAGTTCTTC. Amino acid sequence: CASSPALAGGPHEQFF.

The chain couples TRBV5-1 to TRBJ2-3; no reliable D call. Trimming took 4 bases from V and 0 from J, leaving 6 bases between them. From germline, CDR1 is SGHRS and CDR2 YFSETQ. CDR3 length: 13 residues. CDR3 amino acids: CASSGGSTDTQYF. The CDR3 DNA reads TGCGCCAGCAGCGGCGGAAGCACAGATACGCAGTATTTT.

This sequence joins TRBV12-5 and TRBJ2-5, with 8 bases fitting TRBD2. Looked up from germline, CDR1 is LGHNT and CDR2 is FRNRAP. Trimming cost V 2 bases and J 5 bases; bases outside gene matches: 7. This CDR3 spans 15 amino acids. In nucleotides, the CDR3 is TGTGCTAGTGGTTTGAACGGGAGGGCCTTGGAGACCCAGTACTTC. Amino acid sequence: CASGLNGRALETQYF. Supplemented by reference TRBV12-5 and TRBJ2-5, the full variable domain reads DARVTQTPRHKVTEMGQEVTMRCQPILGHNTVFWYRQTMMQGLELLAYFRNRAPLDDSGMPKDRFSAEMPDATLATLKIQPSEPRDSAVYFCASGLNGRALETQYFGPGTRLLVL.

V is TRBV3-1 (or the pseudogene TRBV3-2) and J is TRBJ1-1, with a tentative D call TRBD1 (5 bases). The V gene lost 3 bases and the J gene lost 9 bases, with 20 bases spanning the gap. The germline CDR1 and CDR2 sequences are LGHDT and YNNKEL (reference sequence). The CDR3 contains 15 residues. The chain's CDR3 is CASSHESYGTPKAFF. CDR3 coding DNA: TGTGCCAGCAGCCACGAAAGTTATGGGACGCCGAAAGCTTTCTTT.

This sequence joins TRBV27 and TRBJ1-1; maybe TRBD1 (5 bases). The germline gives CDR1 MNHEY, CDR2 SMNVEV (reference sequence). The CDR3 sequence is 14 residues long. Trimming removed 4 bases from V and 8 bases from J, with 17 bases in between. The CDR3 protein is CASSSLTVGAEAFF. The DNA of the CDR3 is TGTGCCAGCAGTTCCCTGACAGTAGGGGCCGAAGCTTTCTTT.

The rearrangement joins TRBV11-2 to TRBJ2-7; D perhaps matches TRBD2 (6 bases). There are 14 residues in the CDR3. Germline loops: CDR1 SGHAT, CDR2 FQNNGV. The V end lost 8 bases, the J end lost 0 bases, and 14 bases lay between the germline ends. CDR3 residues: CASGSAGISYEQYF. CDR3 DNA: TGTGCCAGCGGGTCGGCGGGGATCTCCTACGAGCAGTACTTC.

CDR3 sequence reads: CASSPAGGGYEQYF. CDR3 sequence (DNA): TGTGCCAGCTCCCCGGCAGGGGGCGGGTACGAGCAGTACTTC. The rearrangement links TRBV18 to TRBJ2-7, with 8 bases matching TRBD1. Germline V gene data show CDR1 as KGHSH and CDR2 as LQKENI. Trimming removed 6 bases from V and 4 bases from J; junction bases left unmatched: 8. The CDR3 is 14 amino acids.

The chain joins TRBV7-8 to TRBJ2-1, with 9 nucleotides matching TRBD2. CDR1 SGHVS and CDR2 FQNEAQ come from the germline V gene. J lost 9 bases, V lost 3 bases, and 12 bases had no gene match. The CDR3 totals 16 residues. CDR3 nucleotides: TGTGCCAGCAGCTTGAATAGCGGGGGCAACCCCACTGAGCAGTTCTTC. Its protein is CASSLNSGGNPTEQFF.

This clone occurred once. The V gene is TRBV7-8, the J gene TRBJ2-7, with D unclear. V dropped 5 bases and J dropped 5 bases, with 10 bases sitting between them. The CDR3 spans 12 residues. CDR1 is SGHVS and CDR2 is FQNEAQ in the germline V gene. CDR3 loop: CASSIGRDEQYF. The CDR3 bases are TGTGCCAGCAGCATCGGGCGTGACGAGCAGTACTTC.

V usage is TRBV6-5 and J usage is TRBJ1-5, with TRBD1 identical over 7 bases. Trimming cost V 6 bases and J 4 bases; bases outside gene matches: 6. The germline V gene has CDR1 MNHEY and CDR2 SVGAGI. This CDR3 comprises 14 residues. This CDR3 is CASSSGQVNQPQHF. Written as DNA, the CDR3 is TGTGCCAGCAGCTCCGGACAGGTGAATCAGCCCCAGCATTTT.

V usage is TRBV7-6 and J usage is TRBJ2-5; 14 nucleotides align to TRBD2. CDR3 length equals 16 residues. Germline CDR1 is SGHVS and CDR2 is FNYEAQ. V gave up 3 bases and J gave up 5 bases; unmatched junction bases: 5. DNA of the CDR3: TGTGCCAGCAGCTTTGGACTAGCGGGGGGTAGGGAGACCCAGTACTTC. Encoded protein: CASSFGLAGGRETQYF.

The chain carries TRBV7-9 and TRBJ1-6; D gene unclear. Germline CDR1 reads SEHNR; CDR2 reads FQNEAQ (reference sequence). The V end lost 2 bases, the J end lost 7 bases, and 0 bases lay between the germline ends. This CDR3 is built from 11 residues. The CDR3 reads CASSLNSPLHF. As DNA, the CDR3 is TGTGCCAGCAGCTTAAATTCACCCCTCCACTTT.

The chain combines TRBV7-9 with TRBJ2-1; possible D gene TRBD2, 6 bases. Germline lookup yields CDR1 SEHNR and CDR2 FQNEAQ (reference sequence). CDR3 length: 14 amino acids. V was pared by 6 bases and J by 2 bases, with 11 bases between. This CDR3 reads CASRQLATYNEQFF. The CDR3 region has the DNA TGTGCCAGCAGACAGCTAGCGACCTACAATGAGCAGTTCTTC.

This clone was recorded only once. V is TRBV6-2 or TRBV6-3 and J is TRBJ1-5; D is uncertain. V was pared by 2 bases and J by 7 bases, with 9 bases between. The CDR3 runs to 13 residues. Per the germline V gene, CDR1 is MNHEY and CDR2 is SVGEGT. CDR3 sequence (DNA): TGTGCCAGCAGTTACACGGGGAGGCAGCCCCAGCATTTT. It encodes CASSYTGRQPQHF.

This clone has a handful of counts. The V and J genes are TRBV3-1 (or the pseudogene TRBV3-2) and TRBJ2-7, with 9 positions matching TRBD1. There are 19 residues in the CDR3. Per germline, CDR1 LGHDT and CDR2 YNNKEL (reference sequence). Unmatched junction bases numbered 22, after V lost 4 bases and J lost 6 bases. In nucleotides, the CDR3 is TGTGCCAGCAGCCGCAACAGGGGGCGAACTACCGGAGAGAGGAGCGAGCAGTACTTC. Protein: CASSRNRGRTTGERSEQYF.

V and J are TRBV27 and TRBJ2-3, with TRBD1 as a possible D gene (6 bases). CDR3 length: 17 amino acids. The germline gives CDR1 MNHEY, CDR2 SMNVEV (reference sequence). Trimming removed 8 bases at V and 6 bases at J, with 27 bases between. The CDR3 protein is CASRATGHLPITDTQYF. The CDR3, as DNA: TGTGCCAGCCGTGCCACGGGACACCTGCCTATAACGGATACGCAGTATTTT.

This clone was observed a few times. In DNA form, the CDR3 reads TGTGCCAGCAGCTTGCGGCAGAACACTGAAGCTTTCTTT. Amino acid sequence: CASSLRQNTEAFF. The chain employs TRBV5-4 and TRBJ1-1; no clear D. Germline V gene data show CDR1 as SGHNT and CDR2 as YYREEE (reference sequence). The CDR3 runs to 13 residues. V was clipped by 1 base and J by 1 base, with 5 bases between them.

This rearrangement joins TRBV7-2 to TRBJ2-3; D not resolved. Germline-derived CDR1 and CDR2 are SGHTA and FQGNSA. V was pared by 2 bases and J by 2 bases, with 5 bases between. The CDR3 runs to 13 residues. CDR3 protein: CASSLQITDTQYF. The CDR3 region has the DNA TGTGCCAGCAGCTTACAGATCACAGATACGCAGTATTTT.

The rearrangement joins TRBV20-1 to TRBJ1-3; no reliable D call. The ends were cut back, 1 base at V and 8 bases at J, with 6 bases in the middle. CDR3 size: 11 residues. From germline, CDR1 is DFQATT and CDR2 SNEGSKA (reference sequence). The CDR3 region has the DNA TGCAGTGCTAGAGGGGGAGACACCATATATTTT. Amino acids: CSARGGDTIYF.